This TCR beta chain was sequenced for a study of regulatory T cells in long-lasting Graves disease. Study-level results: New patients shared some 970 public clonotypes, fewer than the approximately 3,000 shared by persistent patients. Persistent disease exhibited a predilection for TRBV28, TRBJ1-2 and TRBJ2-5.

Remarks on this clonotype: The antigen remains undetermined. One base away lies a much larger clone, so this may be a sequencing read error.

Library construction for TCR beta used iRepertoire HTBI primers and Arm-PCR of CDR3 regions. TCRdb called the multiplex PCR reads again in MiXCR, with one record for every CDR3 protein. The repertoire holds roughly 440,000 distinct CDR3 sequences, approximately 16% seen once, with about 23% in the top ten. Stated time point: newly diagnosed GD, antithyroid drugs for less than 3 months. The TCR library used RNA extracted from PBMCs. CDR1 is MDHEN and CDR2 is SYDVKM in the germline V gene. V lost 6 bases to trimming and J lost 6 bases; unmatched junction nucleotides: 20. This CDR3 has 17 amino acids. The sample was also linked to a second study, of T cells in Graves' hyperthyroidism and ophthalmopathy. In that study: Initially, a first-round RT-PCR of the TCR CDR3 employed the HTBI primer set.

This clonotype originated in a woman aged 18-30 years with Graves disease. This chain connects TRBV28 to TRBJ2-7; 7 bases match TRBD1. Sequencing was performed on peripheral blood mononuclear cells (PBMCs), taken at new diagnosis, from a patient treated with antithyroid drugs. Written as DNA, the CDR3 is TGTGCCAGCAGCGCAGGACTTGGCCGGGACAGTCCCTGCGAGCAGTACTTC. Protein product: CASSAGLGRDSPCEQYF.